This T cell receptor (beta chain) was retrieved from a study of blood T cell repertoires in COVID-19. As for the study in general: The study drew acute and convalescent COVID-19 samples from the United States, Italy and Spain. The cDNA or gDNA used as material had been derived from T cells, B-cell-depleted T cells, or PBMCs.

Participants spanned ages about 18 to 100 years and resided in fewer than 30 US areas. Donors in Cohort 3 who had recovered were those with two negative PCRs, healthcare professional clearance, or resolution of their symptoms. Sequencing used immunoSEQ multiplex PCR; TCRdb keeps in-frame clones, though not all of them. The data show about 100,000 clones, 86% seen once. This CDR3 is built from 13 residues. The V end lost 6 bases, the J end lost 7 bases, and 13 bases lay between the germline ends. Specimen: PBMCs or T cells enriched from blood (not recorded which). The chain carries TRBV12-3 or TRBV12-4 and TRBJ1-5; tentatively, D is TRBD1 (5 bases). This clonotype was obtained from a woman in her forties or fifties who had recovered from COVID-19. For the CDR3, the DNA is TGTGCCAGCAGCACTCAGGGATTCCAGCCCCAGCATTTT. Translation gives CASSTQGFQPQHF.